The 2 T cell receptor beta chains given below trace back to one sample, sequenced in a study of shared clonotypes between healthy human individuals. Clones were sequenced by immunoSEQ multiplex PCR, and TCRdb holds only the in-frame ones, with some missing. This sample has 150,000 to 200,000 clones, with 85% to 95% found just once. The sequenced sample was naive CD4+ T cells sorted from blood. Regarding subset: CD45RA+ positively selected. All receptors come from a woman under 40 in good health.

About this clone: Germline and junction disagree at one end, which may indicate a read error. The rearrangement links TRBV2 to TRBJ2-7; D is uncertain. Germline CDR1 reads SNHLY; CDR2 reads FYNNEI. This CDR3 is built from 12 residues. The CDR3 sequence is CASSEEFSTTDF. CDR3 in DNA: TGTGCCAGCAGTGAAGAGTTTTCTACAACGGACTTC. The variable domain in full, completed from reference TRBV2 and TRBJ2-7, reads EPEVTQTPSHQVTQMGQEVILRCVPISNHLYFYWYRQILGQKVEFLVSFYNNEISEKSEIFDDQFSVERPDGSNFTLKIRSTKLEDSAMYFCASSEEFSTTDFGPGTRLTVT.

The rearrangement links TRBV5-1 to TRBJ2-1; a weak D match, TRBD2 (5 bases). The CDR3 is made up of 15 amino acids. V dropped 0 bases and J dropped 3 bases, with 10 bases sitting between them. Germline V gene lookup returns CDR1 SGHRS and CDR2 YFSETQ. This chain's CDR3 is CASSLAGGVYNEQFF. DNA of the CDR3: TGCGCCAGCAGCTTGGCCGGAGGCGTCTACAATGAGCAGTTCTTC.